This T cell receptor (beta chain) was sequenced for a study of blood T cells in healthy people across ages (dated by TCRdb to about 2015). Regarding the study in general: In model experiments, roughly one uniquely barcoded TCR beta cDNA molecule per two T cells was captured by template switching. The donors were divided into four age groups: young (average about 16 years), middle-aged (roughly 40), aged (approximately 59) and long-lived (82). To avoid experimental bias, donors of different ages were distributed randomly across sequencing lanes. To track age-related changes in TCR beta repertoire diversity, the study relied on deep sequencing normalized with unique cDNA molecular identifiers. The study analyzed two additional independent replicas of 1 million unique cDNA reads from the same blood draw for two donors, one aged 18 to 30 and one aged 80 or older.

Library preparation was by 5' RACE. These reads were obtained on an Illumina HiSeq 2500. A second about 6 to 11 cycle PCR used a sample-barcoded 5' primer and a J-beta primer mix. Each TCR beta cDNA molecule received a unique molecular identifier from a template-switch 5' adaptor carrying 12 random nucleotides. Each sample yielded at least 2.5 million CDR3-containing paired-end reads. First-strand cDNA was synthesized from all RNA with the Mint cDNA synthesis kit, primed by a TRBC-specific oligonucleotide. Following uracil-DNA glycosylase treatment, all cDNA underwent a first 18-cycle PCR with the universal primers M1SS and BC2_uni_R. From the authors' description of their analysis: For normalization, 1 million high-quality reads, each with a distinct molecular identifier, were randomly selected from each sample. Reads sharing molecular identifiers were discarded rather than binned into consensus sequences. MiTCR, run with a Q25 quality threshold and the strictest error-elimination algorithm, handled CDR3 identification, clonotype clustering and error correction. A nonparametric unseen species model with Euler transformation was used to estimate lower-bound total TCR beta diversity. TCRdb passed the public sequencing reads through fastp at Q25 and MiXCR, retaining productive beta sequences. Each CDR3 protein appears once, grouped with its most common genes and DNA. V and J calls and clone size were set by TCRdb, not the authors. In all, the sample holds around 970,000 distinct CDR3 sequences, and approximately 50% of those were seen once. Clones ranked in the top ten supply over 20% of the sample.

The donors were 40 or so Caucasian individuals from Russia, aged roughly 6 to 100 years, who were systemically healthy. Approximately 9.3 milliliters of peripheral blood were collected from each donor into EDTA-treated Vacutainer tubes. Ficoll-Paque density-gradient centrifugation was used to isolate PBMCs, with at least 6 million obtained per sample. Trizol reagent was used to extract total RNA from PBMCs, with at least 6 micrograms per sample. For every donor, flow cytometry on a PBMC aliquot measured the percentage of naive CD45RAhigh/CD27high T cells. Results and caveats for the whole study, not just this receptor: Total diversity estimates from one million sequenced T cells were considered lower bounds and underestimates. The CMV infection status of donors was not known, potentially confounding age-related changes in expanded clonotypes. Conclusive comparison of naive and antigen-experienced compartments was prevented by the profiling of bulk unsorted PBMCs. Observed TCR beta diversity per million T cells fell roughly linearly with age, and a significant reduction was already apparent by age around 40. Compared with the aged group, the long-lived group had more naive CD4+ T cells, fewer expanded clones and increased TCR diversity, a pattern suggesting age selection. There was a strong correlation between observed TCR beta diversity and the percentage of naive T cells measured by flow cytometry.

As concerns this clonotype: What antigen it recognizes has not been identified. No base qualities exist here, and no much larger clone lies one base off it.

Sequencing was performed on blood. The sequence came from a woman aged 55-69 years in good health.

The DNA sequence follows: TGTGCCAGCAGGCTGGGGGGTAGGGGGAATGAGCAGTTCTTC. The translation is CASRLGGRGNEQFF. The V gene is TRBV12-3 or TRBV12-4 and the J gene is TRBJ2-1; the D gene cannot be resolved beyond TRBD1 or TRBD2, each matching 6 bases. Its CDR3 holds 14 amino acids, cysteine through phenylalanine. The DNA shown is the 42-base CDR3, in frame from base 1. Trimming takes 6 bases from V and 7 bases from J, and the germline ends sit 16 bases apart.